Following are 5 T cell receptor beta chains from one sample sequenced in a study of response to subunit inactivated influenza vaccine. Via MiXCR, TCRdb re-called the RT-PCR reads, giving one row per CDR3 protein. This table has hundreds of thousands of distinct CDR3 sequences, under 20% appearing once. The specimen comprised PBMCs from blood, sampled about 5 days after vaccination. Receptor source: a man aged 45-65 years who received an inactivated influenza vaccine.

The chain employs TRBV3-1 and TRBJ2-2; tentative D call: TRBD1 (5 bases). V gave up 2 bases and J gave up 6 bases, with 10 bases separating them. CDR3 size: 14 residues. Per the germline V gene, CDR1 is LGHDT and CDR2 is YNNKEL (reference sequence). The CDR3 protein is CASSQLQASGELFF. The CDR3 DNA sequence: TGTGCCAGCAGCCAACTACAGGCTTCCGGGGAGCTGTTTTTT. The full variable domain, rest sourced from reference TRBV3-1 and TRBJ2-2, is DTAVSQTPKYLVTQMGNDKSIKCEQNLGHDTMYWYKQDSKKFLKIMFSYNNKELIINETVPNRFSPKSPDKAHLNLHINSLELGDSAVYFCASSQLQASGELFFGEGSRLTVL.

There are many counts of this clonotype. The chain employs TRBV19 and TRBJ2-1; D gene uncertain. The CDR3 covers 13 residues. Germline loops: CDR1 LNHDA, CDR2 SQIVND (reference sequence). V shed 1 base and J shed 5 bases, with 6 bases lying between them. CDR3 coding DNA: TGTGCCAGTAGTATAGGGCTGAACAATGAGCAGTTCTTC. It encodes CASSIGLNNEQFF.

Concerning this clonotype itself: The junction differs from germline at one of its ends, possibly a read error. V usage is TRBV6-2 or TRBV6-3 and J usage is TRBJ1-6; 7 positions match TRBD1. CDR3 length: 15 amino acids. The germline CDR1 and CDR2 sequences are MNHEY and SVGEGT. CDR3 sequence reads: CASSDSGTVNSPLHF. The CDR3 DNA reads TGTGCCAGCAGTGACTCTGGGACAGTTAATTCACCCCTCCACTTT.

The chain carries TRBV7-9 and TRBJ1-2; D is ambiguous. The CDR3 sequence is 13 residues long. The V end was cut by 1 base, the J end by 5 bases, with 8 bases between. The germline V gene encodes CDR1 SEHNR and CDR2 FQNEAQ (reference sequence). Here the CDR3 reads CASSLVAGYGYTF. CDR3 nucleotide sequence: TGTGCCAGCAGCTTAGTAGCGGGGTATGGCTACACCTTC. Full variable domain (rest looked up from reference TRBV7-9 and TRBJ1-2): DTGVSQNPRHKITKRGQNVTFRCDPISEHNRLYWYRQTLGQGPEFLTYFQNEAQLEKSRLLSDRFSAERPKGSFSTLEIQRTEQGDSAMYLCASSLVAGYGYTFGSGTRLTVV.

This clonotype was counted a few times. The chain combines TRBV5-1 with TRBJ1-1; 7 nucleotides align to TRBD1. The V and J ends lost 7 bases and 8 bases, in that order; junction bases with no gene match: 5. There are 11 residues in the CDR3. CDR1 and CDR2 (germline): SGHRS, YFSETQ. CDR3 protein: CASGDSREAFF. In DNA, the CDR3 is TGCGCCAGCGGGGACAGTCGCGAAGCTTTCTTT.